One and the same sample provided the 8 T cell receptor beta chains below, sequenced in a study of OX40 agonist ivuxolimab in advanced cancers. Profiled with immunoSEQ multiplex PCR; TCRdb holds only in-frame clones, not every one. The data hold some 70,000 clones, with 70% to 90% observed a single time. Sample: CD4+ or CD8+ T cells sorted from blood, taken in a trial of the OX40 agonist ivuxolimab. These receptors came from an adult with an advanced solid tumor such as melanoma, head and neck, liver or kidney cancer.

The chain combines TRBV7-3 with TRBJ2-7, with a weak D call TRBD1 (6 bases). CDR1 and CDR2 (germline): SGHTA, FQGTGA. The CDR3 spans 13 residues. Deletions cut 5 bases from V and 6 bases from J, with 14 bases between. This CDR3 is CASSQTPGVEQYF. The CDR3 DNA reads as TGTGCCAGCAGCCAAACCCCAGGGGTCGAGCAGTACTTC. The variable domain in full, with the rest retrieved from reference TRBV7-3 and TRBJ2-7, is GAGVSQTPSNKVTEKGKYVELRCDPISGHTALYWYRQSLGQGPEFLIYFQGTGAADDSGLPNDRFFAVRPEGSVSTLKIQRTERGDSAVYLCASSQTPGVEQYFGPGTRLTVT.

This chain connects TRBV5-1 to TRBJ1-1; 10 nucleotides line up with TRBD1. The CDR3 length is 15 residues. Germline lookup yields CDR1 SGHRS and CDR2 YFSETQ. J was trimmed by 1 base and V by 3 bases; bases with no gene match: 3. In DNA form, the CDR3 reads TGCGCCAGCAGCTGGGACAGGGGATCGAACACTGAAGCTTTCTTT. Translating it yields CASSWDRGSNTEAFF.

The J gene is TRBJ1-5, the V gene TRBV19; D ambiguous. Trimming took 3 bases from V and 0 from J, leaving 6 bases between them. The CDR3 contains 14 residues. CDR1 and CDR2 (germline): LNHDA, SQIVND (reference sequence). CDR3 loop: CASSIRDSNQPQHF. CDR3 in DNA: TGTGCCAGTAGTATTCGAGATAGCAATCAGCCCCAGCATTTT.

J is TRBJ2-5 and V is TRBV7-9; D is unresolved. V lost 5 bases, J lost 2 bases, and 12 bases lay in between. The germline V gene has CDR1 SEHNR and CDR2 FQNEAQ (reference sequence). The CDR3 totals 14 residues. The CDR3 DNA reads TGTGCCAGCAGCCATCTAGGTATACAAGAGACCCAGTACTTC. Translation gives CASSHLGIQETQYF.

The V and J genes are TRBV11-2 and TRBJ1-1, with D maybe TRBD1 (6 bases). This CDR3 comprises 14 residues. CDR1 and CDR2 (germline): SGHAT, FQNNGV. V dropped 1 base and J dropped 1 base, with 7 bases sitting between them. DNA for the CDR3: TGTGCCAGCAGCTTAGTCAGGGGGAACACTGAAGCTTTCTTT. The encoded protein is CASSLVRGNTEAFF. The full variable domain, completed using reference TRBV11-2 and TRBJ1-1, is EAGVAQSPRYKIIEKRQSVAFWCNPISGHATLYWYQQILGQGPKLLIQFQNNGVVDDSQLPKDRFSAERLKGVDSTLKIQPAKLEDSAVYLCASSLVRGNTEAFFGQGTRLTVV.

V gene TRBV19 combines with J gene TRBJ1-2; TRBD1 might be the D (5 bases). This CDR3 contains 15 residues. Trimming left V 2 bases short and J 0 bases short, with 10 bases between. Germline lookup yields CDR1 LNHDA and CDR2 SQIVND (reference sequence). CDR3 residues: CASSIRQGPNYGYTF. CDR3 DNA sequence: TGTGCCAGTAGTATACGGCAGGGACCTAACTATGGCTACACCTTC.

This clone was observed a handful of times. This chain joins TRBV11-1 and TRBJ2-3; D unclear. The length of the CDR3 is 11 residues. From germline, CDR1 is SGHAT and CDR2 FQDESV (reference sequence). V was trimmed by 3 bases and J by 6 bases, leaving 4 bases between them. The CDR3 loop is CASSFGDTQYF. The CDR3 coding sequence is TGTGCCAGCAGCTTCGGGGATACGCAGTATTTT.

V and J are TRBV11-1 and TRBJ2-7; D not resolved. The CDR3 spans 13 residues. V was shortened by 5 bases and J by 3 bases, with 11 bases between the two germline ends. Germline CDR1 SGHAT, CDR2 FQDESV (reference sequence). The CDR3 spells CASSPRLSYEQYF. CDR3 sequence (DNA): TGTGCCAGCAGCCCGCGACTGAGCTACGAGCAGTACTTC.